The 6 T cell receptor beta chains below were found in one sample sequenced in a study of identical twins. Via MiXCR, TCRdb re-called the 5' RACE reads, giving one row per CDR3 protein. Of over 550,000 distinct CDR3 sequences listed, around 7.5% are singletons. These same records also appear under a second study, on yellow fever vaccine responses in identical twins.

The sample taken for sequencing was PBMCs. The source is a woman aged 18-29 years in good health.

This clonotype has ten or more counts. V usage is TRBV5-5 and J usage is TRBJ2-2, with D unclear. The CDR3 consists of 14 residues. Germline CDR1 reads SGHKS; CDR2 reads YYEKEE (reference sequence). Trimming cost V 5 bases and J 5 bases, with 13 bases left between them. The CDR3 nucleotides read TGTGCCAGCAGTCCCCCCCTCCAAACCGGGGAGCTGTTTTTT. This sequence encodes CASSPPLQTGELFF.

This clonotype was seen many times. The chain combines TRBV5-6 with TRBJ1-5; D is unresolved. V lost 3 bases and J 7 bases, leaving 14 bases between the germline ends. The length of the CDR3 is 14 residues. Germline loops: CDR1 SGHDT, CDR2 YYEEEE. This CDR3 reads CASSSGYGAQPQHF. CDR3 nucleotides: TGTGCCAGCAGCTCCGGATATGGAGCCCAGCCCCAGCATTTT.

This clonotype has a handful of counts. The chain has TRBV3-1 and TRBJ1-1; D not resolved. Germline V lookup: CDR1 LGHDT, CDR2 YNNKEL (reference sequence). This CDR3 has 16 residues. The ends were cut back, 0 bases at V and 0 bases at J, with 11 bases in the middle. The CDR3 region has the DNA TGTGCCAGCAGCCAAGATACAGCCTCAATGAACACTGAAGCTTTCTTT. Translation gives CASSQDTASMNTEAFF.

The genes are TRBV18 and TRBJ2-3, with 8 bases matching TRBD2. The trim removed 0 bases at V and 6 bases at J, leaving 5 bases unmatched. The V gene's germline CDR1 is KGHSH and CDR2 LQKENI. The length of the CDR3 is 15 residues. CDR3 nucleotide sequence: TGTGCCAGCTCACCACCCACTAGCGGAAGTGATACGCAGTATTTT. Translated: CASSPPTSGSDTQYF. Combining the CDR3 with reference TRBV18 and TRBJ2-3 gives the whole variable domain NAGVMQNPRHLVRRRGQEARLRCSPMKGHSHVYWYRQLPEEGLKFMVYLQKENIIDESGMPKERFSAEFPKEGPSILRIQQVVRGDSAAYFCASSPPTSGSDTQYFGPGTRLTVL.

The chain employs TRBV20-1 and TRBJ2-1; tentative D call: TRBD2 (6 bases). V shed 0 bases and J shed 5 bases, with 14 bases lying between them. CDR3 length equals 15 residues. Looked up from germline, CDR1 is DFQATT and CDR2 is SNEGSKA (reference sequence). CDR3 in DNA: TGCAGTGCTAGAGATTTGGTAGCGGACAACAATGAGCAGTTCTTC. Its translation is CSARDLVADNNEQFF.

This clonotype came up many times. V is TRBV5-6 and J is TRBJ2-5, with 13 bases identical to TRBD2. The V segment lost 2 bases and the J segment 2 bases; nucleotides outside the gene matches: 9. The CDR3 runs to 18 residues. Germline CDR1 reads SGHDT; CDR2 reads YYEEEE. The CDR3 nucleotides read TGTGCCAGCAGCTTTTGGCGGGGACTAGCGGGACGTCAAGAGACCCAGTACTTC. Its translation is CASSFWRGLAGRQETQYF.